Included here is one TCR beta chain sequence, with context. The sample comes from a study of blood T cell repertoires in COVID-19. Using immunoSEQ multiplex PCR, the repertoire was profiled, and TCRdb retains in-frame clones only, with some absent. In the table there are hundreds of thousands of clones, approximately 86% of which are singletons. Per germline, CDR1 MGHRA and CDR2 YSYEKL. The CDR3 contains 17 residues. V was cut by 0 bases and J by 1 base, with 13 bases left in between. The sample consisted of PBMCs or T cells enriched from blood (not recorded which). The sequence came from a woman in her 30s with acute COVID-19. The gene calls are TRBV4-1 and TRBJ1-5; a possible D gene is TRBD1 (5 bases). CDR3 protein: CASSQDFQGLSNQPQHF. DNA for the CDR3: TGCGCCAGCAGCCAAGATTTTCAGGGTTTGAGCAATCAGCCCCAGCATTTT.